This paragraph reports one TCR beta chain. Its ends do not fully match the called genes, so a read error is possible. This sample is drawn from a study of T-cell memory formation after mild COVID-19. One entry per CDR3 protein results from TCRdb running MiXCR on the 5' RACE reads. The table lists approximately 430,000 distinct CDR3 sequences, roughly a quarter of them singletons. The V gene's germline CDR1 is SEHNR and CDR2 FQNEAQ (reference sequence). This CDR3 has 14 residues. The sequenced sample consisted of PBMCs or a T cell subset sorted from them (not recorded which). The chain couples TRBV7-9 to TRBJ1-2; no clear D. This receptor was taken from an adult woman who had mild COVID-19 (a few samples of this study predate the infection). Cell type and time point are not known. For the CDR3, the DNA is TGTGCCAGCAGCCCTGGTGTCCGGAGGTATGGCTACACTTTC. Translated, it gives CASSPGVRRYGYTF.